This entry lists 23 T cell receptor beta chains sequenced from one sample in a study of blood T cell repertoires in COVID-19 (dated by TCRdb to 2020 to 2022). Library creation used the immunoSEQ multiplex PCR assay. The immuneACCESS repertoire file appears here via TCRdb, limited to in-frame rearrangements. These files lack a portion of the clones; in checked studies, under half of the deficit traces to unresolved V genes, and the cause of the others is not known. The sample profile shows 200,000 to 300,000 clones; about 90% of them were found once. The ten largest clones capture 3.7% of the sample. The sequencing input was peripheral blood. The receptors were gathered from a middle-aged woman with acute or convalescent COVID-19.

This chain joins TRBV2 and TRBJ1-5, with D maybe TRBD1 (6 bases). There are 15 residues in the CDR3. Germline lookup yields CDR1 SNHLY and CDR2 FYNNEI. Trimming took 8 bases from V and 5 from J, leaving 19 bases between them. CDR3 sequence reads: CASSIRTDWHQPQHF. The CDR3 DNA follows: TGTGCCAGCTCCATTAGGACAGATTGGCATCAGCCCCAGCATTTT. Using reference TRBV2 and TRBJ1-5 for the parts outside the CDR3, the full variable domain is EPEVTQTPSHQVTQMGQEVILRCVPISNHLYFYWYRQILGQKVEFLVSFYNNEISEKSEIFDDQFSVERPDGSNFTLKIRSTKLEDSAMYFCASSIRTDWHQPQHFGDGTRLSIL.

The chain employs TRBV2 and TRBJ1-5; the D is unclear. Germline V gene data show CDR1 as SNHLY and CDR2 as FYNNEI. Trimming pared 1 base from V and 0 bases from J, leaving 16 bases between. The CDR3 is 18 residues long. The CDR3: CASSEGHTFAFSNQPQHF. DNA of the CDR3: TGTGCCAGCAGTGAAGGGCACACCTTTGCCTTTAGCAATCAGCCCCAGCATTTT.

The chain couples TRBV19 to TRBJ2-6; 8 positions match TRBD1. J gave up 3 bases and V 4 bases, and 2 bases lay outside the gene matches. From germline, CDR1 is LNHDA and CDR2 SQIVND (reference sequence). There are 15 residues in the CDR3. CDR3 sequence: CASSTDRVGANVLTF. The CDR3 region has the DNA TGTGCCAGTAGTACGGACAGGGTTGGGGCCAACGTCCTGACTTTC.

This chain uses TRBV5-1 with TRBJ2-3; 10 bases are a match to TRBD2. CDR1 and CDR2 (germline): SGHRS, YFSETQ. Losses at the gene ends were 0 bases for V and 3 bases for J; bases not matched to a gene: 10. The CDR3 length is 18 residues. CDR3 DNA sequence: TGCGCCAGCAGCTTGGCGGCTAGCGGGGGTGTGGTAACAGATACGCAGTATTTT. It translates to CASSLAASGGVVTDTQYF.

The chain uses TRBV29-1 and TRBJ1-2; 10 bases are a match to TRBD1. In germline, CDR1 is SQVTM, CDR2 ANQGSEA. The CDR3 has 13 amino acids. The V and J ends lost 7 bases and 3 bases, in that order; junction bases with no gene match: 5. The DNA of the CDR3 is TGCAGCGCCCCCGGACAGGGGGACTATGGCTACACCTTC. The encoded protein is CSAPGQGDYGYTF.

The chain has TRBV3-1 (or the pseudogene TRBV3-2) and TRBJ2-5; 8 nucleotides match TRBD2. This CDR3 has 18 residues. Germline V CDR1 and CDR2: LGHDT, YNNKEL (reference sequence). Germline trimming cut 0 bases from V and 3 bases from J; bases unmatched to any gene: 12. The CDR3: CASSQDGTGGISKETQYF. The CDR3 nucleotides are TGTGCCAGCAGCCAAGATGGGACGGGGGGGATATCCAAAGAGACCCAGTACTTC.

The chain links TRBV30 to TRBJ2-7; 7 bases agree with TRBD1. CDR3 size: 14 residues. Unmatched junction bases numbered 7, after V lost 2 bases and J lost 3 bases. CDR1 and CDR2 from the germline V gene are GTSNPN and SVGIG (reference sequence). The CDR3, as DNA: TGTGCCTGGAGTCCACCGGGACAGATCTACGAGCAGTACGTC. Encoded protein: CAWSPPGQIYEQYV.

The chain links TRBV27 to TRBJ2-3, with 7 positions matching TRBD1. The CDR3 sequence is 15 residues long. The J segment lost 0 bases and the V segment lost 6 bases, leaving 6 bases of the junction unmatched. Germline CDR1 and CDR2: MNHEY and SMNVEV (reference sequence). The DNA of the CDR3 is TGTGCCAGCAGCTCCGGGACAGTTAGCACAGATACGCAGTATTTT. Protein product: CASSSGTVSTDTQYF.

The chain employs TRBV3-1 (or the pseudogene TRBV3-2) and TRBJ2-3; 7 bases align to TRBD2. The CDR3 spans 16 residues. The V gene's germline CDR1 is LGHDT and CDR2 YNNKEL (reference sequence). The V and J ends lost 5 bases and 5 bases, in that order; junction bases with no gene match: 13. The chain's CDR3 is CASSNRPGLIGDTQYF. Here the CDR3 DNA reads TGTGCCAGCAGCAACCGACCGGGACTAATAGGAGATACGCAGTATTTT.

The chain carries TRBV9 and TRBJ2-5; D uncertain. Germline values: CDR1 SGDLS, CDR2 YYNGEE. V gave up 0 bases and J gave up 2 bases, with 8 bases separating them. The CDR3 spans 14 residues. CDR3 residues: CASSVAGRQETQYF. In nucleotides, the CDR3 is TGTGCCAGCAGCGTAGCTGGCAGGCAAGAGACCCAGTACTTC.

This CDR3 reads CASSAGQGRRGEQFF. The CDR3 nucleotides are TGTGCCAGCAGTGCCGGACAGGGGAGGAGAGGGGAGCAGTTCTTC. The rearrangement uses TRBV2 and TRBJ2-1; TRBD1 agrees at 9 bases. J gave up 10 bases and V 4 bases, and 11 bases lay outside the gene matches. The germline CDR1 and CDR2 sequences are SNHLY and FYNNEI. The CDR3 totals 15 residues.

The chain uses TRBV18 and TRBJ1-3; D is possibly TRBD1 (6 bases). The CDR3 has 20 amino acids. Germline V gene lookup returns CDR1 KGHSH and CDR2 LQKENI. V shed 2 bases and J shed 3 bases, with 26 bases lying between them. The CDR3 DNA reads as TGTGCCAGCTCACCAATTTATCGGATACTAGGGGGAGTTGATGGAAACACCATATATTTT. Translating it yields CASSPIYRILGGVDGNTIYF.

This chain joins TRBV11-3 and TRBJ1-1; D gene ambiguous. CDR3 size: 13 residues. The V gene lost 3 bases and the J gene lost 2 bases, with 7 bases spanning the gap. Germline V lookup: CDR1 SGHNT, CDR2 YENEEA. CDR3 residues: CASSFLINTEAFF. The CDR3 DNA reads TGTGCCAGCAGCTTTCTAATAAACACTGAAGCTTTCTTT.

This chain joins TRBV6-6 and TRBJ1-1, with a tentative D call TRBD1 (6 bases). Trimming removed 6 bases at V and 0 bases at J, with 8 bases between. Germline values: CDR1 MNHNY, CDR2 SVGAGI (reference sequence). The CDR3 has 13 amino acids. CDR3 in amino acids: CASSQGLNTEAFF. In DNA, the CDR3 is TGTGCCAGCAGCCAGGGGTTGAACACTGAAGCTTTCTTT.

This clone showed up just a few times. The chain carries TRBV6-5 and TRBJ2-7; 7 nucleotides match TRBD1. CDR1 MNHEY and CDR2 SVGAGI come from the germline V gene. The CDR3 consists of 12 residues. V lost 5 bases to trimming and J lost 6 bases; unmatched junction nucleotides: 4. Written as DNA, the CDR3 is TGTGCCAGCAGTCTTTACAGGGGCGAGCAGTACGTC. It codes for CASSLYRGEQYV.

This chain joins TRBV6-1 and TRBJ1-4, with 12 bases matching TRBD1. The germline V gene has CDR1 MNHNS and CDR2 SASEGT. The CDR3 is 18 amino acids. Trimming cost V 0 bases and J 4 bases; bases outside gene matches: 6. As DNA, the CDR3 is TGTGCCAGCAGTGAAGCGCCGGGGACAGGGGGCCTTAATGAAAAACTGTTTTTT. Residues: CASSEAPGTGGLNEKLFF.

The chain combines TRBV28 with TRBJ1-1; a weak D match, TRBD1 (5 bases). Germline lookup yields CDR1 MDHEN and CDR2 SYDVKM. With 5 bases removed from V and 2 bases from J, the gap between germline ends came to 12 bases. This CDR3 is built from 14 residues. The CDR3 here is CASSDAGPNTEAFF. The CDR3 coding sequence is TGTGCCAGCAGTGATGCAGGGCCTAACACTGAAGCTTTCTTT.

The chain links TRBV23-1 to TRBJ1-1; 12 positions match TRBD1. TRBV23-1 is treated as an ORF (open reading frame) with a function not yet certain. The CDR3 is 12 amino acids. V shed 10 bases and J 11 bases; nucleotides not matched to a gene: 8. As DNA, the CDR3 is TGCGCCAAGAGCCGGGACAGGGGGCGGGCTTTCTTT. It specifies CAKSRDRGRAFF.

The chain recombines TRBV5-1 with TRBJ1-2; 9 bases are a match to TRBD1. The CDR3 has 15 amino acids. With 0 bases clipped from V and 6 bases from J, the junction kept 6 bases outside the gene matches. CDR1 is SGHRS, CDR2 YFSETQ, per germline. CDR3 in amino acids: CASSLAGDRAHGYTF. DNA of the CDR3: TGCGCCAGCAGCTTGGCAGGGGACAGGGCACATGGCTACACCTTC.

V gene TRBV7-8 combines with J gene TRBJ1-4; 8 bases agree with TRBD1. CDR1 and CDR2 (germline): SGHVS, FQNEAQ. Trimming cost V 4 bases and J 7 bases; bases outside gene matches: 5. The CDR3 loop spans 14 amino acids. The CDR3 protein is CASSSRTGIEKLFF. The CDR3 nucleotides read TGTGCCAGCAGCTCAAGGACAGGGATTGAAAAACTGTTTTTT.

The CDR3 nucleotides read TGTGCCAGCAGTCCATCCTTAGGACAGAGACCTTATGGCTACACCTTC. Amino acid sequence: CASSPSLGQRPYGYTF. This rearrangement joins TRBV27 to TRBJ1-2, with D perhaps matching TRBD1 (6 bases). Trimming cost V 5 bases and J 5 bases, with 21 bases left between them. CDR3 length: 16 residues. Germline V gives CDR1 MNHEY, CDR2 SMNVEV (reference sequence).

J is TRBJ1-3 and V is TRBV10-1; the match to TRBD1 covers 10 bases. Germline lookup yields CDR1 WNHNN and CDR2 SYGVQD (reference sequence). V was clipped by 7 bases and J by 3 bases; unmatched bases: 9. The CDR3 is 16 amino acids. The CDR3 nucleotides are TGCGCCAGCATCTTGAGACAGGGGGCACATGGAAACACCATATATTTT. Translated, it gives CASILRQGAHGNTIYF.

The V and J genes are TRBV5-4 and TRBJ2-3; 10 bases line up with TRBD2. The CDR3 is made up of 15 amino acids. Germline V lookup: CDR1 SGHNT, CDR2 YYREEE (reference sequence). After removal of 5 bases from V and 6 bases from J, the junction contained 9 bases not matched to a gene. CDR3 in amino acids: CASSRPSGGGDTQYF. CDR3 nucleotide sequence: TGTGCCAGCAGTCGGCCTAGCGGGGGTGGCGATACGCAGTATTTT.